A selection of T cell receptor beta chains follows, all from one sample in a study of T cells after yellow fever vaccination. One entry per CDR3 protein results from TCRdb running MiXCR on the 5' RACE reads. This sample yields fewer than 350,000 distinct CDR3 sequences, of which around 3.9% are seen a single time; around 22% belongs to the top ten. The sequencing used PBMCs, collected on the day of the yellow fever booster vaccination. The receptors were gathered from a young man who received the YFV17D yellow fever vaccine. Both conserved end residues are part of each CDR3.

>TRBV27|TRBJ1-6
CASSLRGRTLHF
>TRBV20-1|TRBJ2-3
CSAPLSGLGIDTQYF
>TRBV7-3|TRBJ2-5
CASSLKGLGQETQYF
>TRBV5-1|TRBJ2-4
CASSLAGTSENIQYF
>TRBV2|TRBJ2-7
CASSEPPSGGTYEQYF
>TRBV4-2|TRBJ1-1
CASSLDWPGMNTEAFF
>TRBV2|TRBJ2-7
CASSDLGQAYEQYF
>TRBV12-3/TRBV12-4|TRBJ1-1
CASTDSTGSEAFF
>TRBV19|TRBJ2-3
CASGLASTDTQYF
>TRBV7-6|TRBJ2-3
CASSTSGGAGTDTQYF
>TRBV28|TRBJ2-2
CASSLIPSGGASNTGELFF